Shown below are 20 T cell receptor beta chains from a single sample sequenced in a study of cytomegalovirus exposure and HLA in healthy donors. This PCR relied on a set of 60 Vbeta primers and 13 Jbeta primers. Produced via immunoSEQ multiplex PCR; TCRdb's table is partial and in-frame only. The data show about 140,000 clones, around 80% seen once. Sequenced material: PBMCs. The source is a young man in good health and CMV-seropositive.

The J gene is TRBJ1-1, the V gene TRBV18, with 7 positions matching TRBD1. Unmatched junction bases numbered 2, after V lost 6 bases and J lost 4 bases. CDR3 length: 12 residues. Germline CDR1 and CDR2: KGHSH and LQKENI. The CDR3 nucleotides read TGTGCCAGCTCTAGGGACAGCACTGAAGCTTTCTTT. It specifies CASSRDSTEAFF.

The genes are TRBV7-3 and TRBJ1-2; D may be TRBD1 (5 bases). Trimming removed 4 bases from V and 2 bases from J, with 11 bases in between. This CDR3 region has 14 residues. The germline CDR1 and CDR2 sequences are SGHTA and FQGTGA. CDR3: CASSYSGGNYGYTF. In nucleotides, the CDR3 is TGTGCCAGCAGCTACTCCGGGGGAAACTATGGCTACACCTTC.

This chain uses TRBV7-9 with TRBJ2-6, with a weak D call TRBD1 (5 bases). CDR3 length: 18 amino acids. V dropped 3 bases and J dropped 0 bases, with 15 bases sitting between them. The germline CDR1 and CDR2 sequences are SEHNR and FQNEAQ (reference sequence). For the CDR3, the DNA is TGTGCCAGCAGCTTTCAGGGTTTACCCGGCTCTGGGGCCAACGTCCTGACTTTC. It codes for CASSFQGLPGSGANVLTF.

The chain uses TRBV5-6 and TRBJ2-5, with D possibly being TRBD1 (7 bases). The last part of the DNA fits TRBJ2-7 better; the J call may be wrong. Germline V gene sequence: CDR1 SGHDT, CDR2 YYEEEE. The CDR3 loop spans 19 amino acids. The CDR3 DNA follows: TGTGCCAGCAGCTTGGGATTATTTTCCCAGGGGGGTTCAAAGGACGAGCAGTACTTC. Translation gives CASSLGLFSQGGSKDEQYF.

This clone was observed once. The sample contains more than one DNA sequence encoding this CDR3. This sequence joins TRBV4-1 and TRBJ1-5, with a weak D call TRBD1 (5 bases). The CDR3 is 15 amino acids. Germline values: CDR1 MGHRA, CDR2 YSYEKL. The ends were cut back, 0 bases at V and 1 base at J, with 7 bases in the middle. The CDR3 DNA follows: TGCGCCAGCAGCCAAGATCGGGGGAGCAATCAGCCCCAGCATTTT. This encodes CASSQDRGSNQPQHF.

The chain couples TRBV27 to TRBJ1-1; D gene ambiguous. The ends were cut back, 7 bases at V and 3 bases at J, with 18 bases in the middle. CDR1 MNHEY and CDR2 SMNVEV come from the germline V gene (reference sequence). This CDR3 has 15 residues. CDR3: CASILRKTADTEAFF. The CDR3 nucleotides are TGTGCCAGCATACTTCGGAAAACAGCGGACACTGAAGCTTTCTTT.

The chain carries TRBV19 and TRBJ2-7; 8 nucleotides match TRBD1. CDR3 size: 14 residues. V was pared by 4 bases and J by 1 base, with 3 bases of the junction left unmatched. Germline V CDR1 and CDR2: LNHDA, SQIVND (reference sequence). The CDR3 DNA follows: TGTGCCAGTAGTACCGGACAGGGATCCTACGAGCAGTACTTC. It encodes CASSTGQGSYEQYF. The whole variable domain, remainder taken from reference TRBV19 and TRBJ2-7, is DGGITQSPKYLFRKEGQNVTLSCEQNLNHDAMYWYRQDPGQGLRLIYYSQIVNDFQKGDIAEGYSVSREKKESFPLTVTSAQKNPTAFYLCASSTGQGSYEQYFGPGTRLTVT.

This clone was counted ten times or more. This chain connects TRBV6-1 to TRBJ2-7; D remains unclear. Trimming removed 6 bases from V and 3 bases from J, with 18 bases in between. There are 15 residues in the CDR3. Looked up from germline, CDR1 is MNHNS and CDR2 is SASEGT. The CDR3 DNA reads as TGTGCCAGCAGGTCACGTCCCGCGGAATACTACGAGCAGTACTTC. It specifies CASRSRPAEYYEQYF.

V usage is TRBV4-2 and J usage is TRBJ2-7; 9 bases align to TRBD2. The CDR3 length is 16 residues. Germline assignment: CDR1 LGHNA and CDR2 YNFKEQ. J lost 3 bases, V lost 4 bases, and 10 bases had no gene match. The CDR3 nucleotides are TGTGCCAGCAGCCCCCAACGCGGGAGGGCCGACTACGAGCAGTACTTC. The encoded protein is CASSPQRGRADYEQYF.

This chain uses TRBV27 with TRBJ2-7; 10 bases map to TRBD1. Trimming took 5 bases from V and 4 from J; bases not matched to a gene: 8. Germline CDR1 is MNHEY and CDR2 is SMNVEV (reference sequence). The CDR3 is 15 residues long. The CDR3 DNA sequence: TGTGCCAGCAGTAAGACAGGGGGCGAGGAATACGAGCAGTACTTC. Translation: CASSKTGGEEYEQYF.

With regard to this clone: The junction differs from germline at one of its ends, possibly a read error. J is TRBJ2-1 and V is TRBV7-7; D is unclear. Per the germline V gene, CDR1 is SSHAT and CDR2 is FNYEAQ (reference sequence). CDR3 length: 16 amino acids. This CDR3 reads CASSSYTRGSYNEQFF. The CDR3 DNA follows: TGTGCTAGCAGCTCTTATACTCGAGGCTCCTACAATGAGCAGTTCTTC.

The J gene is TRBJ1-1, the V gene TRBV11-2, with 8 nucleotides matching TRBD1. The germline V gene has CDR1 SGHAT and CDR2 FQNNGV. V lost 5 bases to trimming and J lost 3 bases; unmatched junction nucleotides: 5. The CDR3 is made up of 14 amino acids. CDR3 sequence: CASSPQGAYTEAFF. CDR3 in DNA: TGTGCCAGCAGCCCGCAGGGGGCATACACTGAAGCTTTCTTT.

This clone was seen a single time. The chain employs TRBV18 and TRBJ1-1; the match to TRBD1 covers 8 bases. The germline V gene encodes CDR1 KGHSH and CDR2 LQKENI. With 6 bases clipped from V and 0 bases from J, the junction kept 9 bases outside the gene matches. CDR3 length equals 16 residues. The chain's CDR3 is CASSVGQGLMNTEAFF. CDR3 nucleotides: TGTGCCAGCTCCGTAGGACAGGGCCTCATGAACACTGAAGCTTTCTTT.

CDR3 protein: CSVDCETQYF. In nucleotides, the CDR3 is TGCAGCGTTGACTGTGAGACCCAGTACTTC. V usage is TRBV29-1 and J usage is TRBJ2-5; D is unresolved. CDR3 size: 10 residues. Germline V CDR1 and CDR2: SQVTM, ANQGSEA. The V end was cut by 3 bases, the J end by 5 bases, with 4 bases between.

V usage is TRBV30 and J usage is TRBJ2-6, with TRBD1 matching 7 bases. The germline V gene encodes CDR1 GTSNPN and CDR2 SVGIG (reference sequence). V shed 5 bases and J 2 bases; nucleotides not matched to a gene: 3. This CDR3 comprises 14 residues. The CDR3 nucleotides are TGTGCCTGGGCCCAGGGGGCTGGGGCCAACGTCCTGACTTTC. This encodes CAWAQGAGANVLTF.

This clone was observed a handful of times. The chain uses TRBV5-1 and TRBJ2-2; D gene ambiguous. Germline CDR1 and CDR2: SGHRS and YFSETQ. The CDR3 is 13 residues long. V was clipped by 0 bases and J by 5 bases, with 5 bases between them. The CDR3 DNA sequence: TGCGCCAGCAGCTTGGCGGTTACCGGGGAGCTGTTTTTT. Residues: CASSLAVTGELFF.

V usage is TRBV11-2 and J usage is TRBJ1-1; TRBD1 agrees at 7 bases. The CDR3 is 14 amino acids. V lost 8 bases, J lost 4 bases, and 10 bases stayed unmatched. CDR1 SGHAT and CDR2 FQNNGV come from the germline V gene. This CDR3 reads CASGDRQGVTEAFF. CDR3 coding DNA: TGTGCCAGCGGAGATCGACAGGGTGTCACTGAAGCTTTCTTT.

The CDR3 DNA reads TGTGCCAGCAGTGAATTAAGACGGGAATTAGGCGAGCAGTACTTC. It specifies CASSELRRELGEQYF. The gene calls are TRBV6-1 and TRBJ2-7; perhaps TRBD2 as D (5 bases). Per the germline V gene, CDR1 is MNHNS and CDR2 is SASEGT. V lost 2 bases and J 6 bases, leaving 17 bases between the germline ends. This CDR3 contains 15 residues.

The genes are TRBV7-8 and TRBJ2-5; 9 bases align to TRBD2. The CDR3 has 16 amino acids. CDR1 is SGHVS, CDR2 FQNEAQ, per germline. Trimming took 2 bases from V and 0 from J; bases not matched to a gene: 4. The DNA of the CDR3 is TGTGCCAGCAGCTTAAAGACTAGCGGTTACCAAGAGACCCAGTACTTC. Translation gives CASSLKTSGYQETQYF.

The chain couples TRBV13 to TRBJ1-1, with D uncertain. V was trimmed by 5 bases and J by 5 bases, leaving 6 bases between them. Per the germline V gene, CDR1 is PRHDT and CDR2 is FYEKMQ (reference sequence). This CDR3 is built from 11 residues. The CDR3: CASSEATEAFF. DNA of the CDR3: TGTGCCAGCAGCGAGGCGACTGAAGCTTTCTTT.